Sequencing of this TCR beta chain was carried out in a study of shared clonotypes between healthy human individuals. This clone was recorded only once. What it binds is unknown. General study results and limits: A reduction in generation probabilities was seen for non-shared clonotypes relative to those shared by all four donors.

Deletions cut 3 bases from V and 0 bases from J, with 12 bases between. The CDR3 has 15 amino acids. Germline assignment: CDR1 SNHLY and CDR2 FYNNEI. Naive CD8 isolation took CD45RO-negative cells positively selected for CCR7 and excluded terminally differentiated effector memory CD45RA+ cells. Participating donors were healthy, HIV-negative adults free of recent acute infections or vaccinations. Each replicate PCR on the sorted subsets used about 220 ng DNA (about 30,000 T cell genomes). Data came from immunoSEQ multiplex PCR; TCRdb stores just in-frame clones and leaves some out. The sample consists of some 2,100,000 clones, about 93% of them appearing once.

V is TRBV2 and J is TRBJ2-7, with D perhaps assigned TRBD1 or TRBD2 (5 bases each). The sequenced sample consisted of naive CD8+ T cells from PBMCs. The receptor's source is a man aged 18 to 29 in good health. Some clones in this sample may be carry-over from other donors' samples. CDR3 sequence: CASSERGVSSYEQYF. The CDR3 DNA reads TGTGCCAGCAGTGAGAGGGGCGTCAGCTCCTACGAGCAGTACTTC.